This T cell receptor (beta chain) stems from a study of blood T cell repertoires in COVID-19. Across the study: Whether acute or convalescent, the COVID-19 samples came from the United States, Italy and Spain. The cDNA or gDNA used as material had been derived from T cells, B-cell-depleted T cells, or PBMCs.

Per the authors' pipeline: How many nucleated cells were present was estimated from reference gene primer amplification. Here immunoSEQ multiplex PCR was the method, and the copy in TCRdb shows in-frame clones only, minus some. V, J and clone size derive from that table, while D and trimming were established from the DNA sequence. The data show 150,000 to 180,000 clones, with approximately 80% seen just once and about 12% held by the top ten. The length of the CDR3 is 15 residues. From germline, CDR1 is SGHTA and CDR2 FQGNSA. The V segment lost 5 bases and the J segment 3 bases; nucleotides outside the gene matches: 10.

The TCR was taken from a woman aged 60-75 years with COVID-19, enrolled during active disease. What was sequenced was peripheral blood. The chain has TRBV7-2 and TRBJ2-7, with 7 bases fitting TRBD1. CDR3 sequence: CASSQQQGKGYEQYF. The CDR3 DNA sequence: TGTGCCAGCAGCCAACAACAGGGGAAAGGCTACGAGCAGTACTTC. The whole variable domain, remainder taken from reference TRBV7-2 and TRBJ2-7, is GAGVSQSPSNKVTEKGKDVELRCDPISGHTALYWYRQSLGQGLEFLIYFQGNSAPDKSGLPSDRFSAERTGGSVSTLTIQRTQQEDSAVYLCASSQQQGKGYEQYFGPGTRLTVT.